This T cell receptor beta chain appears in the sequencing data of a study of OX40 agonist ivuxolimab in advanced cancers. For the study at large: A diagnosis of hepatocellular carcinoma, melanoma, renal cell or head and neck cancer was present in dose-escalation patients.

Clones were sequenced by immunoSEQ multiplex PCR, and TCRdb holds only the in-frame ones, with some missing. Of approximately 80,000 clones in the sample, 89% are singletons; the top ten hold around 0.19%. Study-level results: Still undetermined is the antigen specificity of the expanded peripheral T cells.

Note on this clone: Its antigen is unidentified.

The germline V gene has CDR1 SGHTA and CDR2 FQGNSA. The V and J ends lost 4 bases and 6 bases, in that order; junction bases with no gene match: 11. This CDR3 spans 15 amino acids. Sequenced material: CD4+ or CD8+ T cells sorted from blood, taken in a trial of the OX40 agonist ivuxolimab. This chain connects TRBV7-2 to TRBJ2-7; 8 bases are a match to TRBD1. This sequence was found in an adult with an advanced solid tumor such as melanoma, head and neck, liver or kidney cancer. This chain's CDR3 is CASSSDYGTGVEQYF. The CDR3 DNA reads as TGTGCCAGCAGCTCCGATTACGGGACAGGTGTCGAGCAGTACTTC.